This T cell receptor beta chain comes out of a study of T cells expressing NK-cell markers. TCRdb re-called the 5' RACE reads and gives one entry per CDR3 protein, without DNA. Its listing shows roughly 280,000 distinct CDR3 sequences. Germline CDR1 is SGDLS and CDR2 is YYNGEE. The CDR3 spans 14 residues. The sequence derives from a young man in good health. The sequenced material came from blood T cells: a sorted CD56 or NKG2C T cell subset, CD4+ or CD8+ T cells, or bulk PBMC T cells (not recorded which). The chain has TRBV9 and TRBJ2-7; TCRdb selects TRBD1, and the lack of DNA leaves this call unchecked. The CDR3 reads CASLGRNYSYEQYF.